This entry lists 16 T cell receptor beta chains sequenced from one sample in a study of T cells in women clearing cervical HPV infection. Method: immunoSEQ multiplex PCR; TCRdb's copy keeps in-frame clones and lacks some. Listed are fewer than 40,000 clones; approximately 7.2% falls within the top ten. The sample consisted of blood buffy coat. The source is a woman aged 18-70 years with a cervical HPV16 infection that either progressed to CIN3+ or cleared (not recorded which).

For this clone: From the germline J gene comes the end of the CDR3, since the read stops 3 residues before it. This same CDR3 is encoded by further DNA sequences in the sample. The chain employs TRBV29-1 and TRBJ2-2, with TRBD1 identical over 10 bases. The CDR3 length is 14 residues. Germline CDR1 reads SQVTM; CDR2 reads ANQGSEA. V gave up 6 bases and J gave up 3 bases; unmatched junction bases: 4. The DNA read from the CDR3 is TGCAGCGTCGGACAGGGGGGCTACACCGGGGAG. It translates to CSVGQGGYTGE. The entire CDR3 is CSVGQGGYTGELFF.

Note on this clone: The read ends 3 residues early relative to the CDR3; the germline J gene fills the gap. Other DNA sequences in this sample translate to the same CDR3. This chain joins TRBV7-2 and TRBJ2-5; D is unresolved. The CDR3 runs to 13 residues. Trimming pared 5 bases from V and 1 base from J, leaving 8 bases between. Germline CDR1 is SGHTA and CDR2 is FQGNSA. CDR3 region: CASSTRVQETQYF. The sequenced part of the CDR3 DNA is TGTGCCAGCAGCACCCGGGTCCAAGAGACC.

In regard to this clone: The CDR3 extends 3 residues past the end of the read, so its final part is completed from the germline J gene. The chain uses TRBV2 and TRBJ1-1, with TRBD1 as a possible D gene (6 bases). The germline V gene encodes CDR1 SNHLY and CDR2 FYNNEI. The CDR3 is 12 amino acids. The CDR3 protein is CASIAGATEAFF. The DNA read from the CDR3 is TGTGCCAGCATCGCAGGGGCAACCGAA.

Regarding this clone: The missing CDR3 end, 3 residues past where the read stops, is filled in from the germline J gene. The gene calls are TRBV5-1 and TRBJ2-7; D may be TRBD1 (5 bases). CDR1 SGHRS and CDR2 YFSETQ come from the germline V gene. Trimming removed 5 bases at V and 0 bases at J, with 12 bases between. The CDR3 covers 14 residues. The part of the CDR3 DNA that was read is TGCGCCAGCAGATTCGACAGTAGCTCCTACGAG. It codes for CASRFDSSSYE. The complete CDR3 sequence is CASRFDSSSYEQYF.

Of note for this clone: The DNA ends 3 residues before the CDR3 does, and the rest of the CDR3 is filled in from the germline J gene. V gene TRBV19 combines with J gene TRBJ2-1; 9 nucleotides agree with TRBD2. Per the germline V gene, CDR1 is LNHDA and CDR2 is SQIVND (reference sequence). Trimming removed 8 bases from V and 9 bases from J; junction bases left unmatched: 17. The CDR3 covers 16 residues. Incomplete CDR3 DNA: TGTGCCAGTCAGAGGGAGGGGATTAGCGGGGGACGTGAG. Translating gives CASQREGISGGRE. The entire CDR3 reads CASQREGISGGREQFF.

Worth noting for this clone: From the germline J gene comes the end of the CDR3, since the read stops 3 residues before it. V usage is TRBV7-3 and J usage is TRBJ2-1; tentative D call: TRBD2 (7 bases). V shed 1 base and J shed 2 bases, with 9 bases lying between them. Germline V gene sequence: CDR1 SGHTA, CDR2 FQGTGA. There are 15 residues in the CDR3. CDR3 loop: CASSLRGGTYNEQFF. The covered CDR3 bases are TGTGCCAGCAGCTTAAGGGGGGGCACCTACAATGAG.

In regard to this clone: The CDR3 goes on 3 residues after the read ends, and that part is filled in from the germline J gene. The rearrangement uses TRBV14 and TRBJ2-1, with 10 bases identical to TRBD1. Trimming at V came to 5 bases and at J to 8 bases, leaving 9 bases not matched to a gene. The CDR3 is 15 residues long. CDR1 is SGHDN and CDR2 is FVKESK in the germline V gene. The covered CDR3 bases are TGTGCCAGCAGCTATGGACAGGGGGGTGGTGATGAG. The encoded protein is CASSYGQGGGDE. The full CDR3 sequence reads CASSYGQGGGDEQFF.

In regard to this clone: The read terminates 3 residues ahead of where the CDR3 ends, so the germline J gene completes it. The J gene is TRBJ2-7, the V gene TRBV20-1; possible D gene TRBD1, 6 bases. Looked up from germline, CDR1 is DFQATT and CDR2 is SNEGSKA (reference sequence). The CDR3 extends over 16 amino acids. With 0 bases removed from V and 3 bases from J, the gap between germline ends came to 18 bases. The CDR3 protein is CSARDQAGDADYEQYF. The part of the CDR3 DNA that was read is TGCAGTGCTAGAGATCAGGCAGGGGACGCAGACTACGAG.

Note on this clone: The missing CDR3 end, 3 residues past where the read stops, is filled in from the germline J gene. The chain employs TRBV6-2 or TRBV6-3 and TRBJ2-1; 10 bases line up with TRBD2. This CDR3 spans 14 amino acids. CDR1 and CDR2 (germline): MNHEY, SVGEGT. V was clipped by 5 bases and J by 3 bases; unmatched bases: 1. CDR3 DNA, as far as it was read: TGTGCCAGCAGTGGGACTAGCGTCTACAATGAG. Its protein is CASSGTSVYNE. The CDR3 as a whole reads CASSGTSVYNEQFF.

The covered CDR3 bases are TGCGCCAGCGGGGACAAAAACTCCTACGAG. It yields the protein CASGDKNSYE. The complete CDR3 protein is CASGDKNSYEQYF. The chain employs TRBV4-1 and TRBJ2-7, with D tentatively TRBD1 (6 bases). Sequencing ends 3 residues short of the CDR3 end; the germline J gene provides the rest. Per germline, CDR1 MGHRA and CDR2 YSYEKL. V was cut by 8 bases and J by 0 bases, with 11 bases left in between. The CDR3 is made up of 13 amino acids.

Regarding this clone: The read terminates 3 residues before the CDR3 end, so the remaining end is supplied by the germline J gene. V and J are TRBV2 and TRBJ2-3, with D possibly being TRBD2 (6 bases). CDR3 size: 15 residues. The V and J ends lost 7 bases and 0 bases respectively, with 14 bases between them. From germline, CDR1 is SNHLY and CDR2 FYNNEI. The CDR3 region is CASNVGGLSTDTQYF. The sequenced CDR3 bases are TGTGCCAGCAACGTCGGGGGTCTTAGCACAGATACG.

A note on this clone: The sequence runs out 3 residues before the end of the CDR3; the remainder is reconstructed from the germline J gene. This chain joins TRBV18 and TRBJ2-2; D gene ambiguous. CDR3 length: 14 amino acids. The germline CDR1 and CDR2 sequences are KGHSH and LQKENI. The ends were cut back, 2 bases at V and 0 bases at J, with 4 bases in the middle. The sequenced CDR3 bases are TGTGCCAGCTCACCAGCAGCGAACACCGGGGAG. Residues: CASSPAANTGE. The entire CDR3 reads CASSPAANTGELFF.

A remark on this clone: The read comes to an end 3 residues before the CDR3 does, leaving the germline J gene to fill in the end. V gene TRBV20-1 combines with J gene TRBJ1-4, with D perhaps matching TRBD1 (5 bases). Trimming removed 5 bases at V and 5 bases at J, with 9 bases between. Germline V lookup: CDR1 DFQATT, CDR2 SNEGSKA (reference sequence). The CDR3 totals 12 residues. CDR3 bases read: TGCAGTGCTCTTAAGGGGAATGAAAAA. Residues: CSALKGNEK. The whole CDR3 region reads CSALKGNEKLFF.

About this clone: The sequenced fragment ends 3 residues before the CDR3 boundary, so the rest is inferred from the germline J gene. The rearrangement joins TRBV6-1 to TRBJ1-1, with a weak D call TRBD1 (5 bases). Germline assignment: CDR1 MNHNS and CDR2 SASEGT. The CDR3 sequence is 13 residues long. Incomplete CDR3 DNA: TGTGCCAGCAGTGAAAGCCTCCCAGGGTGG. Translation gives CASSESLPGW. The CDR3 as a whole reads CASSESLPGWAFF.

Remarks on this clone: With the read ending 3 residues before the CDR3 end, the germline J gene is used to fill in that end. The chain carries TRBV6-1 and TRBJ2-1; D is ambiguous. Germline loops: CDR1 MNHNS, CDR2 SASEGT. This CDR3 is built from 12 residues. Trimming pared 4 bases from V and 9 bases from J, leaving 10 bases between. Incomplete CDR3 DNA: TGTGCCAGCAGTGTAACAGTAGGTGAG. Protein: CASSVTVGE. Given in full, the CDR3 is CASSVTVGEQFF.

The part of the CDR3 DNA that was read is TGTGCCGGAGGGGGCGCGGGGAACACTGAA. This sequence encodes CAGGGAGNTE. In full, the CDR3 is CAGGGAGNTEAFF. The chain employs TRBV5-6 and TRBJ1-1; the match to TRBD1 covers 7 bases. The read terminates 3 residues before the CDR3 end, so the remaining end is supplied by the germline J gene. The CDR3 is 13 residues long. The ends lost 10 bases at V and 1 base at J; junction bases unmatched: 7. In germline, CDR1 is SGHDT, CDR2 YYEEEE.